This TCR beta chain was profiled in a study of cytomegalovirus exposure and HLA in healthy donors. Regarding the study as a whole: TCR beta chains associated with HLA were, in a later analysis, more clonally expanded than equally common others. Most TCR sequences were uncommon, yet certain public TCRs appeared in many donors.

Between the trimmed V and J ends, which lost 5 bases and 7 bases, there was a span of 12 bases. The CDR3 has 13 residues. Looked up from germline, CDR1 is SSHAT and CDR2 is FNYEAQ (reference sequence). On this clone itself: The antigen remains unidentified.

Amplification used 60 Vbeta primers and 13 Jbeta primers. Sequenced by immunoSEQ multiplex PCR; TCRdb stores in-frame clones only, minus some. The profile shows 35,000 to 50,000 clones, 40% to 60% of them singletons. The clonotype was recovered from a human donor in good health. Sequencing was performed on PBMCs. The V gene is TRBV7-7, the J gene TRBJ2-1; maybe TRBD2 (6 bases). The CDR3 spells CASSLTSQNEQFF. In nucleotides, the CDR3 is TGTGCCAGCAGCCTGACTAGTCAAAATGAGCAGTTCTTC. Full variable domain (outside the CDR3, taken from reference TRBV7-7 and TRBJ2-1): GAGVSQSPRYKVTKRGQDVTLRCDPISSHATLYWYQQALGQGPEFLTYFNYEAQPDKSGLPSDRFSAERPEGSISTLTIQRTEQRDSAMYRCASSLTSQNEQFFGPGTRLTVL.